The rows below give T cell receptor beta chains drawn from one sample of a study of shared clonotypes between healthy human individuals. Only in-frame clones appear in the TCRdb table, and some are missing; sequencing was by immunoSEQ multiplex PCR. The repertoire holds 1.6 million or so clones, with roughly 95% as singletons. The sample consisted of naive CD4+ T cells sorted from blood. Receptors were obtained from a man aged 25-45 years in good health. CDR3s include the opening cysteine and the closing phenylalanine or tryptophan. A D gene is named only where the DNA matches it firmly. Not every row has a clone size; where given, it reads once, few, many or a size class.

j_call clone_size v_call d_call cdr3_aa cdr3_nt
TRBJ2-3 . TRBV18 TRBD2 CASSPTRTSPSTDTQYF TGTGCCAGCTCACCAACCCGGACTAGCCCAAGCACAGATACGCAGTATTTT
TRBJ1-3 . TRBV25-1 TRBD1 CASSLRQGASGNTIYF TGTGCCAGCAGTCTCAGACAGGGGGCTAGTGGAAACACCATATATTTT
TRBJ2-4 . TRBV7-9 . CASSLVTGSAKNIQYF TGTGCCAGCAGCTTAGTCACGGGCTCAGCCAAAAACATTCAGTACTTC
TRBJ1-2 . TRBV21-1 . CASRLPGGTGATNGYTF TGTGCCAGCAGACTACCCGGGGGAACAGGGGCGACCAATGGCTACACCTTC
TRBJ2-7 . TRBV29-1 TRBD1 CSVRTGAASYEQYF TGCAGCGTAAGGACAGGGGCCGCCTCCTACGAGCAGTACTTC
TRBJ2-5 . TRBV19 TRBD1 CASKVLGQQSETQYF TGTGCCAGTAAAGTCCTGGGACAGCAATCGGAGACCCAGTACTTC
TRBJ2-2 . TRBV4-1 . CASSLWAGELFF TGCGCCAGCAGCCTGTGGGCCGGGGAGCTGTTTTTT
TRBJ2-1 . TRBV11-2 TRBD2 CASSLLGGSSYNEQFF TGTGCCAGCAGCTTATTGGGCGGGAGCTCCTACAATGAGCAGTTCTTC
TRBJ1-5 once TRBV18 . CASSPGGGGNQPQHF TGTGCCAGCTCCCCCGGGGGGGGCGGGAATCAGCCCCAGCATTTT
TRBJ1-2 . TRBV14 . CASSQAGVYGYTF TGTGCCAGCAGCCAAGCGGGGGTCTATGGCTACACCTTC
TRBJ2-7 once TRBV28 . CASSLPPGKGGSYEQYF TGTGCCAGCAGTTTACCGCCCGGAAAGGGCGGCTCCTACGAGCAGTACTTC
TRBJ2-7 . TRBV7-2 TRBD2 CASSLLGTTGEQYF TGTGCCAGCAGCTTACTCGGGACTACAGGCGAGCAGTACTTC
TRBJ2-5 . TRBV7-2 TRBD2 CASSLVASGSGETQYF TGTGCCAGCAGCTTAGTAGCTAGCGGGAGTGGGGAGACCCAGTACTTC
TRBJ2-7 . TRBV19 . CASSISTLSREQYF TGTGCCAGTAGTATATCAACCCTAAGTCGGGAGCAGTACTTC
TRBJ2-3 once TRBV6-6 . CASSYSTGVGTDTQYF TGTGCCAGCAGTTACTCGACAGGAGTGGGCACAGATACGCAGTATTTT
TRBJ2-2 once TRBV9 . CASSSPGELFF TGTGCCAGCAGTTCGCCCGGGGAGCTGTTTTTT